This T cell receptor (beta chain) was obtained from a study of cytomegalovirus exposure and HLA in healthy donors. Notes on the study in general: In a later analysis, TCR beta V- and J-gene trimming was associated with a missense DCLRE1C variant. According to a later analysis, most TCR beta chains associated with CMV appeared HLA-restricted.

Note on this clone: As yet, its antigen is unknown. Germline is not matched at one junction end, which may reflect a read error.

Donors sampled were nominally healthy, though unrecorded immune exposures were likely. The PCR employed 60 Vbeta primers together with 13 Jbeta primers. Authors' analysis steps: There were around 80 million unique TCR beta chains by a later count, and some 11 million of them were shared. Sequencing was performed with immunoSEQ multiplex PCR; in TCRdb, only in-frame clones are kept and a portion is missing. V, J and clone size derive from that table, while D and trimming were established from the DNA sequence. The repertoire holds about 150,000 clones, 70% to 80% seen once, with under 4.5% in the top ten. The sample consisted of PBMCs. This TCR derives from a woman between 40 and 55 years old in good health and CMV-seronegative.

The CDR3 reads CASTVGGGNTDTQYF. CDR3 bases: TGTGCCAGCACCGTAGGGGGGGGTAATACAGATACGCAGTATTTT. The chain carries TRBV9 and TRBJ2-3; a possible D gene is TRBD2 (7 bases). The length of the CDR3 is 15 residues. Germline V gene data show CDR1 as SGDLS and CDR2 as YYNGEE.